This T cell receptor beta chain was identified during a study of CD8 T cells in ankylosing spondylitis. Study observations and caveats: Ankylosing spondylitis blood seemed to carry a telltale TCR beta motif made of several highly homologous variants. From matched ankylosing spondylitis synovial fluid, disease-linked clones were reportedly recovered at significantly enriched levels. Earlier studies detected some motif variants in reactive arthritis synovial fluid and blood. A CD8+ phenotype characterized the disease-linked clones, which were relatively rare in peripheral blood.

As for this clonotype: Its antigen is still unknown.

In germline, CDR1 is SGHVS, CDR2 FNYEAQ. The CDR3 is 14 residues long. V was clipped by 6 bases and J by 4 bases; unmatched bases: 6. Scientists made TCR beta libraries using quantitative 5'-RACE with molecular barcodes. TCRdb re-called the 5' RACE reads through MiXCR, storing one row per CDR3 protein. The table has around 440,000 distinct CDR3 sequences, roughly 15% seen once; the top ten hold over 0.9%. Sequences were obtained from blood, either unsorted or a sorted T cell fraction (not recorded which). The sequence was obtained from a male donor with ankylosing spondylitis. This chain connects TRBV7-6 to TRBJ2-3; 8 bases map to TRBD1. The CDR3 DNA sequence: TGTGCCAGCAGGTTGGACAGGGTGTCAGATACGCAGTATTTT. This sequence encodes CASRLDRVSDTQYF. Full variable domain (outside the CDR3, taken from reference TRBV7-6 and TRBJ2-3): GAGVSQSPRYKVTKRGQDVALRCDPISGHVSLYWYRQALGQGPEFLTYFNYEAQQDKSGLPNDRFSAERPEGSISTLTIQRTEQRDSAMYRCASRLDRVSDTQYFGPGTRLTVL.